Listed below are T cell receptor beta chains from one sample, sequenced in a study of post-analysis software for immune sequencing data. TCRdb fed the PCR reads into MiXCR, producing one record per CDR3 protein. The sample includes about 820,000 distinct CDR3 sequences, approximately 57% seen only once; the top ten take about 4.8%. The sequenced material came from blood. All receptors derive from a girl aged 10 to 17 with multiple sclerosis. The CDR3 runs from the conserved cysteine through the conserved F or W. A D gene is named only where the DNA matches it firmly. A clone size is listed for some rows: how often the clone was seen (once, few, many), or a class if it is expanded.

-	TRBV6-5	TRBJ2-4	few	CASKLRLAKNIQYF	TGTGCCAGCAAATTAAGGCTAGCCAAAAACATTCAGTACTTC
-	TRBV25-1	TRBJ1-2	-	CASSNTGLGDYGYTF	TGTGCCAGCAGTAATACAGGGTTGGGAGACTATGGCTACACCTTC
-	TRBV24-1	TRBJ2-1	few	CATSDFGYNEQFF	TGTGCCACCAGTGATTTTGGGTACAATGAGCAGTTCTTC
-	TRBV21-1	TRBJ2-5	-	CASRGQERYQETQYF	TGTGCCAGCAGAGGACAGGAAAGGTACCAAGAGACCCAGTACTTC
-	TRBV12-3/TRBV12-4	TRBJ2-3	-	CASSFRGLDTQYF	TGTGCCAGCAGTTTCAGGGGCTTAGATACGCAGTATTTT
TRBD1	TRBV4-1	TRBJ2-5	-	CASSQGDRGIEETQYF	TGCGCCAGCAGCCAAGGAGACAGGGGAATAGAAGAGACCCAGTACTTC
TRBD2	TRBV7-2	TRBJ2-5	few	CASSPPSGGGKTQYF	TGTGCCAGCAGCCCCCCTAGCGGGGGGGGAAAGACCCAGTACTTC
TRBD2	TRBV9	TRBJ2-3	-	CASSVDLAGGRDTQYF	TGTGCCAGCAGCGTCGATTTAGCGGGAGGTCGAGATACGCAGTATTTT
-	TRBV6-5	TRBJ1-4	-	CASREQGSTNEKLFF	TGTGCCAGCAGAGAACAGGGCTCAACTAATGAAAAACTGTTTTTT
-	TRBV6-2/TRBV6-3	TRBJ2-3	few	CASSYSMQGSGGDTQYF	TGTGCCAGCAGTTACTCGATGCAGGGGAGCGGCGGAGATACGCAGTATTTT
-	TRBV10-3	TRBJ1-6	-	CAIRPTVRDSPLHF	TGTGCCATCAGACCGACAGTGAGAGACTCACCCCTCCACTTT
TRBD2	TRBV3-1	TRBJ2-7	-	CASSQGAGVLGEQYF	TGTGCCAGCAGCCAAGGGGCGGGAGTCTTAGGCGAGCAGTACTTC
-	TRBV5-6	TRBJ1-1	-	CASSLADLRGTEAFF	TGTGCCAGCAGCTTGGCTGATCTAAGGGGGACTGAAGCTTTCTTT
-	TRBV29-1	TRBJ1-2	few	CSVGTGTLRYGYTF	TGCAGCGTTGGAACCGGAACCCTTCGCTATGGCTACACCTTC
TRBD2	TRBV3-1	TRBJ2-5	-	CASSQVTSGKRETQYF	TGTGCCAGCAGCCAAGTTACTAGCGGGAAGAGAGAGACCCAGTACTTC
-	TRBV25-1	TRBJ1-2	few	CASRGGTHYGYTF	TGTGCCAGCAGGGGTGGGACACACTATGGCTACACCTTC
TRBD2	TRBV7-2	TRBJ2-4	-	CASSQPTSGRLAIQYF	TGTGCCAGCAGCCAACCGACTAGCGGGAGATTAGCCATTCAGTACTTC
-	TRBV5-6	TRBJ1-2	-	CASSLARVKGYTF	TGTGCCAGCAGCCTCGCCAGAGTGAAGGGCTACACCTTC
-	TRBV5-1	TRBJ1-1	-	CASQVGSQMNTEAFF	TGCGCCAGCCAGGTTGGATCCCAGATGAACACTGAAGCTTTCTTT
-	TRBV7-2	TRBJ2-5	-	CASSPDRLAGETQYF	TGTGCCAGCAGCCCCGACCGGTTAGCAGGGGAGACCCAGTACTTC
-	TRBV6-1	TRBJ1-2	few	CASSRGEAATFATF	TGTGCCAGCAGTAGGGGGGAAGCAGCAACTTTTGCCACCTTC
-	TRBV14	TRBJ1-1	once	CASSPRALNTEAFF	TGTGCCAGCAGCCCTCGGGCCTTGAACACTGAAGCTTTCTTT
TRBD1	TRBV7-2	TRBJ1-2	-	CAFGTANYGYTF	TGTGCTTTTGGGACAGCTAACTATGGCTACACCTTC
-	TRBV5-1	TRBJ1-4	-	CASSLRPRGTNEKLFF	TGCGCCAGCAGCCTCCGGCCCCGGGGCACTAATGAAAAACTGTTTTTT
-	TRBV11-2	TRBJ2-5	many	CASSLDGGTQETQYF	TGTGCCAGCAGCTTAGATGGGGGGACCCAAGAGACCCAGTACTTC
TRBD2	TRBV7-8	TRBJ2-3	once	CASSLGTRGSHTDTQYF	TGTGCCAGCAGCTTAGGGACTCGCGGGAGCCACACAGATACGCAGTATTTT
TRBD1	TRBV29-1	TRBJ2-3	-	CSVEGRDRGTDTQYF	TGCAGCGTTGAAGGAAGGGACAGGGGAACAGATACGCAGTATTTT
-	TRBV20-1	TRBJ2-5	-	CSAHPAQETQYF	TGCAGTGCTCACCCGGCTCAAGAGACCCAGTACTTC
TRBD1	TRBV6-6	TRBJ2-7	-	CASNDRDRPYEQYF	TGTGCCAGCAACGACCGGGACAGACCCTACGAGCAGTACTTC
-	TRBV20-1	TRBJ2-7	few	CSARFIYEQYF	TGCAGTGCTAGGTTTATCTACGAGCAGTACTTC
-	TRBV29-1	TRBJ2-7	-	CSVRQSPYEQYF	TGCAGCGTTAGGCAGAGTCCCTACGAGCAGTACTTC
TRBD2	TRBV12-3/TRBV12-4	TRBJ2-5	few	CASSPLNGGGARETQYF	TGTGCCAGCAGTCCCCTGAATGGCGGGGGGGCCAGGGAGACCCAGTACTTC
TRBD2	TRBV20-1	TRBJ2-1	few	CSARTSGDNEQFF	TGCAGTGCGCGGACTAGCGGGGACAATGAGCAGTTCTTC
TRBD2	TRBV4-1	TRBJ2-5	few	CASSVSGGLQETQYF	TGCGCCAGCAGTGTGAGCGGGGGGCTCCAAGAGACCCAGTACTTC
-	TRBV29-1	TRBJ2-1	few	CSVGGPRDNEQFF	TGCAGCGTTGGAGGGCCCCGGGACAATGAGCAGTTCTTC
TRBD2	TRBV5-1	TRBJ2-7	-	CASSLGTSGSRAYEQYF	TGCGCCAGCAGCTTAGGGACTAGCGGGTCTAGGGCCTACGAGCAGTACTTC
-	TRBV27	TRBJ1-2	-	CASSLRGRGGGYTF	TGTGCCAGCAGCCTCCGGGGCAGGGGCGGTGGCTACACCTTC